This TCR beta chain stems from a study of blood T cell repertoires in COVID-19. At the level of the study: Italy, Spain and the United States were the sources of the convalescent and acute COVID-19 samples. T cells, B-cell-depleted T cells, or PBMCs supplied cDNA or gDNA.

Trimming cost V 3 bases and J 8 bases, with 13 bases left between them. Germline CDR1 MDHEN, CDR2 SYDVKM. The CDR3 runs 14 residues. In the source study's methods: The assay estimated nucleated cells by amplifying reference gene primers. The protocol was immunoSEQ multiplex PCR, while the TCRdb copy is restricted to in-frame clones and leaves out a portion. V and J calls plus clone size are reproduced from that table; the DNA served to infer D and trimming. Among about 180,000 clones, more than 90% were seen once, and the ten largest hold roughly 0.56%. The chain combines TRBV28 with TRBJ1-4; tentatively, D is TRBD1 (5 bases). The specimen was peripheral blood. The origin of this receptor is a man between 50 and 59 years old with acute or convalescent COVID-19. CDR3 amino acids: CASSFRDRNEKLFF. The CDR3 region has the DNA TGTGCCAGCAGTTTCCGCGACAGAAACGAAAAACTGTTTTTT.